This T cell receptor beta chain originates from a study of shared clonotypes between healthy human individuals. Overall study results and limits: Four donors shared about 4.8% of their naive CD4 clonotypes.

Concerning this clone: Antigen specificity is unknown.

Libraries were prepared by immunoSEQ multiplex PCR; TCRdb keeps only in-frame clonotypes and omits some of them. The sample shows 2.3 million or so clones, approximately 95% of them seen only once. This CDR3 region has 14 residues. Germline V lookup: CDR1 SGHTA, CDR2 FQGTGA. With 7 bases clipped from V and 8 bases from J, the junction kept 10 bases outside the gene matches. The genes are TRBV7-3 and TRBJ2-1; TRBD1 agrees at 8 bases. The sequenced sample was naive CD4+ T cells from PBMCs. Subset described: CD45RA+ positively selected. The source is a young man in good health. Some clones in this sample may be carry-over from other donors' samples. The CDR3 region is CASNWGQGADEQFF. CDR3 DNA sequence: TGTGCCAGCAACTGGGGTCAGGGGGCGGATGAGCAGTTCTTC.